This T cell receptor beta chain was recorded in a study of T cell responses to AZD1222 COVID-19 vaccine. Study-level results: The sample set comprised mostly white British donors with more females, and clonal diversity was possibly underestimated. Repertoire collection took place solely once the T cell response had peaked.

Clones were sequenced by immunoSEQ multiplex PCR, and TCRdb holds only the in-frame ones, with some missing. The data contain about 110,000 clones, about nine tenths of them seen just once; the ten biggest clones take up approximately 5.5%. A few counts support this clone. The antigen is undetermined. This receptor was obtained from an adult in good health. The material was peripheral blood, obtained on day 0 of AZD1222 vaccination.

Here the CDR3 reads CASSLYGNGDLANQPQHF. In DNA form, the CDR3 reads TGTGCCAGCAGCCTATACGGGAACGGAGACCTAGCAAATCAGCCCCAGCATTTT. The chain uses TRBV27 and TRBJ1-5; D not resolved. The CDR3 is made up of 18 amino acids. Germline CDR1 is MNHEY and CDR2 is SMNVEV (reference sequence). The V gene lost 6 bases and the J gene lost 4 bases, with 25 bases spanning the gap.